This TCR beta chain was profiled in a study of cytomegalovirus exposure and HLA in healthy donors. Study-wide results and caveats: A highly shared variant cluster was judged a likely technical artifact.

V lost 4 bases and J 1 base, leaving 8 bases between the germline ends. The CDR3 is made up of 13 amino acids. Germline CDR1 SGHNT, CDR2 YYREEE (reference sequence). This clone was observed a handful of times. Its target is unknown. 13 Jbeta primers and 60 Vbeta primers were used for the PCR. The data were produced by immunoSEQ multiplex PCR, yet TCRdb's version contains in-frame clones alone and is incomplete. The sample shows 75,000 to 100,000 clones, 50% to 80% of them seen only once. The sequence came from a man aged 55 to 70 in good health and CMV-seronegative. Sequencing was performed on PBMCs. This chain uses TRBV5-4 with TRBJ1-1; D is perhaps TRBD1 (6 bases). The CDR3 here is CASSPTGNTEAFF. The DNA for the CDR3 is TGTGCCAGCAGCCCGACAGGGAACACTGAAGCTTTCTTT.